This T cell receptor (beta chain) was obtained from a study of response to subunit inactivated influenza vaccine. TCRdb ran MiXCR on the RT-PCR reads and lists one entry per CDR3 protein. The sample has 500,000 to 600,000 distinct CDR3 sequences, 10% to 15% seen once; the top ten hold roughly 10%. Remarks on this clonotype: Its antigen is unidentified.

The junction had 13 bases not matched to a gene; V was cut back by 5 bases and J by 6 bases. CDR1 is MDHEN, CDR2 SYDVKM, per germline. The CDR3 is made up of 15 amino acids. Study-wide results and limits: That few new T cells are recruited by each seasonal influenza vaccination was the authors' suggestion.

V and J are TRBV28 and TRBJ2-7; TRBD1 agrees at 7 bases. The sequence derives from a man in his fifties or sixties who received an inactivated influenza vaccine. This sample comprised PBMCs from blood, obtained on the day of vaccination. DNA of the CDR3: TGTGCCAGCAGTCGAGGACAGGTGGGGATTTCCGAGCAGTACTTC. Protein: CASSRGQVGISEQYF.